Listed below are T cell receptor beta chains from one sample, sequenced in a study of post-analysis software for immune sequencing data. TCRdb re-called the PCR reads through MiXCR, storing one row per CDR3 protein. The sample contains about 770,000 distinct CDR3 sequences, about 45% of which appear only once. Sequencing was carried out using blood. These receptors were taken from a girl aged 5-17 years with multiple sclerosis. CDR3s include the opening cysteine and the closing phenylalanine or tryptophan. The D gene is left open where the match is weak. Clone sizes are given selectively: once, few, many, or a class where the clone is expanded.

>NA|NA|TRBJ2-5|TRBV12-3/TRBV12-4
CASSLAARHTYQETQYF
TGTGCCAGCAGTTTAGCGGCGCGGCATACGTACCAAGAGACCCAGTACTTC
>few|NA|TRBJ2-7|TRBV5-1
CASSLAVTGHEQYF
TGCGCCAGCAGCTTGGCCGTGACAGGTCACGAGCAGTACTTC
>NA|NA|TRBJ2-7|TRBV7-2
CASSLAPDYEQYF
TGTGCCAGCAGCTTAGCGCCGGATTACGAGCAGTACTTC
>NA|TRBD2|TRBJ2-2|TRBV2
CASRRTSGNTGELFF
TGTGCCAGCAGGAGGACTAGCGGGAACACCGGGGAGCTGTTTTTT
>NA|NA|TRBJ2-6|TRBV7-8
CASSLAKGTAVSGANVLTF
TGTGCCAGCAGCTTAGCGAAAGGGACCGCTGTTTCTGGGGCCAACGTCCTGACTTTC
>few|TRBD2|TRBJ2-1|TRBV4-1
CASSAGTSGTNEQFF
TGCGCCAGCAGCGCAGGGACTAGCGGAACCAATGAGCAGTTCTTC
>NA|NA|TRBJ1-1|TRBV10-3
CAISETRNTEAFF
TGTGCCATCAGTGAAACCAGGAACACTGAAGCTTTCTTT
>NA|NA|TRBJ2-7|TRBV29-1
CSVESGDYEQYF
TGCAGCGTTGAGTCCGGAGATTACGAGCAGTACTTC
>few|NA|TRBJ2-3|TRBV13
CASSFEGDKGLLTDTQYF
TGTGCCAGCAGCTTCGAGGGAGACAAAGGACTTCTCACAGATACGCAGTATTTT
>few|TRBD2|TRBJ2-1|TRBV12-3/TRBV12-4
CASRGLAESQFF
TGTGCCAGCAGGGGACTAGCCGAATCGCAGTTCTTC
>few|NA|TRBJ1-2|TRBV3-1
CASTPHGQIYGYTF
TGTGCCAGCACCCCGCACGGACAGATCTATGGCTACACCTTC
>many|TRBD2|TRBJ2-3|TRBV29-1
CSAPDGDLAGGLQDTQYF
TGCAGCGCCCCTGACGGTGATCTAGCGGGAGGGCTCCAAGATACGCAGTATTTT
>NA|NA|TRBJ2-1|TRBV20-1
CSTSSNNEQFF
TGCAGTACTAGTTCAAACAATGAGCAGTTCTTC
>few|NA|TRBJ2-3|TRBV6-1
CASSELPAGLGTDTQYF
TGTGCCAGCAGTGAACTCCCCGCAGGGTTAGGCACAGATACGCAGTATTTT
>few|TRBD2|TRBJ2-1|TRBV4-3
CASSQASGRFTNEQFF
TGCGCCAGCAGCCAGGCTAGCGGGAGGTTTACCAATGAGCAGTTCTTC
>few|TRBD2|TRBJ2-3|TRBV7-9
CASSQPSGRAEDTQYF
TGTGCCAGCAGCCAACCTAGCGGGAGGGCCGAAGATACGCAGTATTTT
>NA|TRBD2|TRBJ2-7|TRBV18
CASSPLPGTSGPYEQYF
TGTGCCAGCTCACCACTTCCCGGGACTAGCGGACCCTACGAGCAGTACTTC
>NA|TRBD2|TRBJ2-7|TRBV7-2
CASSLVREERHEQYF
TGTGCCAGCAGCTTAGTGCGGGAGGAACGTCACGAGCAGTACTTC
>NA|TRBD2|TRBJ2-7|TRBV20-1
CSARQALAGVGEQYF
TGCAGTGCTAGGCAAGCTCTAGCGGGAGTAGGCGAGCAGTACTTC
>NA|NA|TRBJ2-3|TRBV4-1
CASSHGEEWDTQYF
TGCGCCAGCAGCCATGGGGAAGAGTGGGATACGCAGTATTTT
>NA|NA|TRBJ2-1|TRBV4-1
CTSLGGSDEQFF
TGCACCAGCCTAGGGGGGAGCGATGAGCAGTTCTTC
>NA|NA|TRBJ1-4|TRBV12-3/TRBV12-4
CASSRDRYEKLFF
TGTGCCAGCAGTCGGGACCGGTATGAAAAACTGTTTTTT
>NA|NA|TRBJ2-1|TRBV7-6
CASSPAYGDTYNEQFF
TGTGCCAGCAGCCCCGCGTATGGAGACACCTACAATGAGCAGTTCTTC
>NA|NA|TRBJ2-7|TRBV5-1
CASSLEGPYEQYF
TGTGCCAGCAGTTTAGAAGGCCCCTACGAGCAGTACTTC
>NA|NA|TRBJ2-7|TRBV7-9
CASSSPYYRRQYF
TGTGCCAGCAGTTCCCCCTACTATCGGAGGCAGTACTTC
>many|TRBD1|TRBJ1-5|TRBV12-3/TRBV12-4
CASSLTGTGDQPQHF
TGTGCCAGCAGTTTAACCGGGACAGGGGATCAGCCCCAGCATTTT
>few|NA|TRBJ2-1|TRBV5-1
CASSLASGPPYNEQFF
TGCGCCAGCAGCTTGGCCTCAGGCCCCCCTTACAATGAGCAGTTCTTC
>NA|TRBD2|TRBJ2-7|TRBV6-1
CASSAETSLYEQYF
TGTGCCAGCAGTGCGGAGACTAGCTTATACGAGCAGTACTTC
>NA|NA|TRBJ2-1|TRBV24-1
CATSDLSASVGYNEQFF
TGTGCCACCAGTGATTTATCGGCTAGTGTAGGGTACAATGAGCAGTTCTTC
>once|TRBD1|TRBJ2-7|TRBV18
CASSPRQGIEEQYF
TGTGCCAGCTCACCAAGACAGGGGATCGAAGAGCAGTACTTC
>NA|NA|TRBJ2-1|TRBV20-1
CSARRPGPRNEQFF
TGCAGTGCTAGAAGACCCGGACCCCGAAATGAGCAGTTCTTC
>once|TRBD2|TRBJ2-3|TRBV12-3/TRBV12-4
CASSTGGAITDTQYF
TGTGCCAGCAGTACCGGGGGGGCCATTACAGATACGCAGTATTTT
>NA|TRBD2|TRBJ2-1|TRBV12-5
CASGPGTSGGYNEQFF
TGTGCTAGTGGCCCCGGGACTAGCGGGGGCTACAATGAGCAGTTCTTC
>few|TRBD1|TRBJ2-7|TRBV20-1
CSASNRGTYEQYF
TGCAGTGCTAGTAACAGGGGTACCTACGAGCAGTACTTC
>few|TRBD2|TRBJ2-5|TRBV7-2
CASRRLAEQETQYF
TGTGCCAGCAGAAGACTAGCGGAACAAGAGACCCAGTACTTC
>NA|NA|TRBJ1-5|TRBV30
CAWSVQTPTQPQHF
TGTGCCTGGAGTGTCCAGACCCCAACTCAGCCCCAGCATTTT
>NA|TRBD2|TRBJ2-1|TRBV10-3
CAISGASGRAYNEQFF
TGTGCCATCAGTGGGGCTAGCGGGAGGGCCTACAATGAGCAGTTCTTC
>few|TRBD2|TRBJ2-3|TRBV2
CASSDRLAGDRRRTDTQYF
TGTGCCAGCAGTGACAGACTAGCGGGAGATCGTAGGCGCACAGATACGCAGTATTTT
>NA|TRBD2|TRBJ2-5|TRBV4-3
CASSQGCWGLAGETQYF
TGCGCCAGCAGCCAAGGGTGCTGGGGACTAGCGGGAGAGACCCAGTACTTC
>NA|NA|TRBJ2-7|TRBV7-9
CASKPPQGLLHEQYF
TGTGCCAGCAAACCCCCCCAGGGCCTACTCCACGAGCAGTACTTC
>NA|NA|TRBJ1-4|TRBV20-1
CSAARRDWATVGTNEKLFF
TGCAGTGCTGCCCGACGGGACTGGGCGACCGTGGGAACTAATGAAAAACTGTTTTTT
>NA|TRBD1|TRBJ1-5|TRBV19
CASSLLRDRGDQPQHF
TGTGCCAGTAGTCTCCTACGGGACAGGGGGGACCAGCCCCAGCATTTT
>NA|NA|TRBJ2-1|TRBV12-3/TRBV12-4
CASSSQTRSNEQFF
TGTGCCAGCAGTTCCCAGACTAGAAGCAATGAGCAGTTCTTC
>NA|NA|TRBJ2-3|TRBV7-2
CASTGGADTQYF
TGTGCCAGCACTGGGGGCGCAGATACGCAGTATTTT
>NA|NA|TRBJ1-1|TRBV4-2
CASSEAQNTEAFF
TGTGCCAGCAGCGAAGCACAGAACACTGAAGCTTTCTTT
>NA|NA|TRBJ2-7|TRBV20-1
CAARPTGYEQYF
TGCGCCGCGAGGCCAACGGGCTACGAGCAGTACTTC
>NA|NA|TRBJ2-5|TRBV29-1
CSVESLTVDAQYF
TGCAGTGTTGAATCTCTAACAGTGGATGCCCAGTACTTC
>few|TRBD1|TRBJ1-1|TRBV5-1
CASSLPGGQGTEAFF
TGCGCCAGCAGCTTGCCAGGGGGCCAGGGCACTGAAGCTTTCTTT
>NA|TRBD1|TRBJ2-3|TRBV27
CANSYDRASTDTQYF
TGTGCCAACAGTTACGACAGGGCAAGCACAGATACGCAGTATTTT
>many|TRBD2|TRBJ2-7|TRBV20-1
CSASDGRYEQYF
TGCAGTGCTAGCGACGGGAGGTACGAGCAGTACTTC
>NA|NA|TRBJ2-7|TRBV5-5
CASSFSVQGYRNYEQYF
TGTGCCAGCAGCTTTAGTGTCCAGGGTTATCGGAACTACGAGCAGTACTTC
>NA|NA|TRBJ2-6|TRBV7-9
CATMMRLSGANVLTF
TGTGCCACCATGATGAGACTCTCTGGGGCCAACGTCCTGACTTTC
>few|NA|TRBJ2-4|TRBV15
CATSPKVGGLTKNIQYF
TGTGCCACCAGCCCCAAGGTTGGGGGGCTAACCAAAAACATTCAGTACTTC